Below are 21 T cell receptor beta chains sequenced from a single sample in a study of graft-versus-host responses after intestinal transplantation. Plates contained about 200,000 CFSE-labeled responder cells and about 200,000 irradiated, violet-dye-labeled stimulator cells. Measured with immunoSEQ multiplex PCR; TCRdb has only the in-frame clones, and not every one. The sample has about 2,000 clones, 37% seen once. The sample in question was alloreactive CD8+ T cells from a mixed lymphocyte reaction culture, obtained before transplantation. The subset: CFSE-low proliferating T cells sorted from approximately 6-day pre-transplant mixed lymphocyte reaction (GvH or HvG direction). These receptors were collected from a human patient who was an organ donor for intestinal transplantation.

V usage is TRBV28 and J usage is TRBJ2-2; D assignment may be TRBD1 or TRBD2 (6 bases each). CDR3 size: 19 residues. In germline, CDR1 is MDHEN, CDR2 SYDVKM. Trimming took off 2 bases at V and 7 bases at J, with 26 bases between the two ends. The CDR3 loop is CASSLRRGAAPWYIGELFF. The CDR3 DNA reads TGTGCCAGCAGTTTAAGAAGGGGGGCGGCACCTTGGTACATCGGGGAGCTGTTTTTT.

This clone turned up a few times. The J gene is TRBJ2-7, the V gene TRBV27; 11 bases fit TRBD1. This CDR3 has 13 residues. In germline, CDR1 is MNHEY, CDR2 SMNVEV (reference sequence). V lost 2 bases, J lost 6 bases, and 0 bases stayed unmatched. The CDR3, as DNA: TGTGCCAGCAGTTTAGGGACAGGGGGCGAGCAGTACTTC. This encodes CASSLGTGGEQYF.

The chain employs TRBV4-1 and TRBJ1-5; D possibly corresponds to TRBD1 (5 bases). CDR1 and CDR2 from the germline V gene are MGHRA and YSYEKL. This CDR3 spans 16 amino acids. Trimming shortened V by 2 bases and J by 4 bases, and 15 bases separated the two germline ends. CDR3 region: CASSQWGDARNQPQHF. In nucleotides, the CDR3 is TGCGCCAGCAGCCAATGGGGGGACGCCCGTAATCAGCCCCAGCATTTT.

This clone turned up a few times. The rearrangement links TRBV2 to TRBJ2-5, with TRBD1 identical over 8 bases. Germline loops: CDR1 SNHLY, CDR2 FYNNEI. J was trimmed by 7 bases and V by 6 bases; bases with no gene match: 19. This CDR3 is built from 17 residues. The CDR3 spells CASRHIPGRDRIATQYF. The CDR3 nucleotides are TGTGCCAGCAGACATATACCGGGACGGGACAGGATCGCGACCCAGTACTTC.

In this sample, this clone turned up a few times. The gene calls are TRBV5-4 and TRBJ2-7; D may be TRBD1 (5 bases). The CDR3 is 15 residues long. Germline-derived CDR1 and CDR2 are SGHNT and YYREEE (reference sequence). Deletions cut 2 bases from V and 2 bases from J, with 14 bases between. CDR3 nucleotide sequence: TGTGCCAGCAGCTTTGTGACAGTTTACACCTACGAGCAGTACTTC. Translating it yields CASSFVTVYTYEQYF. The full variable domain, in which reference TRBV5-4 and TRBJ2-7 provide the parts outside the CDR3, is ETGVTQSPTHLIKTRGQQVTLRCSSQSGHNTVSWYQQALGQGPQFIFQYYREEENGRGNFPPRFSGLQFPNYSSELNVNALELDDSALYLCASSFVTVYTYEQYFGPGTRLTVT.

In DNA form, the CDR3 reads TGTGCCAGCAGCTGGTTACCAGAGACGGAGACCTATGGCTACACCTTC. It specifies CASSWLPETETYGYTF. V is TRBV7-2 and J is TRBJ1-2; D gene uncertain. The germline gives CDR1 SGHTA, CDR2 FQGNSA. CDR3 length: 16 residues. V was shortened by 4 bases and J by 4 bases, with 19 bases between the two germline ends.

By sample share, this clone is medium-sized (0.01 to 0.1%). This rearrangement joins TRBV4-1 to TRBJ2-7, with 7 bases fitting TRBD1. The germline CDR1 and CDR2 sequences are MGHRA and YSYEKL. The CDR3 is 14 amino acids. With V trimmed by 4 bases and J by 6 bases, 9 bases remained unmatched. This CDR3 reads CASSRHSDRAEQYF. CDR3 nucleotides: TGCGCCAGCAGCCGCCACTCAGACAGGGCCGAGCAGTACTTC.

The CDR3 reads CASSPNSGVFTGELFF. CDR3 DNA sequence: TGTGCCAGCAGCCCCAATTCCGGGGTTTTCACCGGGGAGCTGTTTTTT. The chain is built from TRBV6-9 and TRBJ2-2, with a possible D match to TRBD2 (5 bases). With 6 bases removed from V and 4 bases from J, the gap between germline ends came to 18 bases. Looked up from germline, CDR1 is MNHGY and CDR2 is SVAAGI. This CDR3 spans 16 amino acids.

The chain carries TRBV7-2 and TRBJ2-7, with a weak D call TRBD2 (6 bases). Germline V CDR1 and CDR2: SGHTA, FQGNSA. This CDR3 region has 15 residues. V dropped 1 base and J dropped 0 bases, with 10 bases sitting between them. CDR3 sequence (DNA): TGTGCCAGCAGCTTAGGAGGAGGGATCTCCTACGAGCAGTACTTC. It specifies CASSLGGGISYEQYF.

The V and J genes are TRBV5-6 and TRBJ2-2; TRBD2 matches 11 bases. With 5 bases clipped from V and 6 bases from J, the junction kept 3 bases outside the gene matches. CDR3 size: 14 residues. The V gene's germline CDR1 is SGHDT and CDR2 YYEEEE. The CDR3: CASRSSGGPGELFF. CDR3 in DNA: TGTGCCAGCAGATCTAGCGGGGGGCCCGGGGAGCTGTTTTTT. The complete variable domain, with remaining parts taken from reference TRBV5-6 and TRBJ2-2, reads DAGVTQSPTHLIKTRGQQVTLRCSPKSGHDTVSWYQQALGQGPQFIFQYYEEEERQRGNFPDRFSGHQFPNYSSELNVNALLLGDSALYLCASRSSGGPGELFFGEGSRLTVL.

This clone is large in the sample. The CDR3 coding sequence is TGTGCCAGCGGGGAAGAAGCTTTCTTT. Residues: CASGEEAFF. J is TRBJ1-1 and V is TRBV2; D not certain. The CDR3 is 9 amino acids. CDR1 is SNHLY and CDR2 is FYNNEI in the germline V gene. V was shortened by 8 bases and J by 8 bases, with 6 bases between the two germline ends.

The sample holds a few counts of this clone. The V gene is TRBV6-1, the J gene TRBJ2-3; D ambiguous. The V gene's germline CDR1 is MNHNS and CDR2 SASEGT. Between the trimmed V and J ends, which lost 4 bases and 2 bases, there was a span of 10 bases. The CDR3 extends over 14 amino acids. CDR3 sequence reads: CASSASADTDTQYF. CDR3 nucleotide sequence: TGTGCCAGCAGTGCGTCGGCAGACACAGATACGCAGTATTTT.

This clone occurred a few times. The gene calls are TRBV6-1 and TRBJ2-1; D is ambiguous. With 5 bases removed from V and 3 bases from J, the gap between germline ends came to 14 bases. Germline values: CDR1 MNHNS, CDR2 SASEGT. The CDR3 totals 15 residues. The CDR3 spells CASSWGRALYNEQFF. For the CDR3, the DNA is TGTGCCAGCAGTTGGGGAAGAGCCCTCTACAATGAGCAGTTCTTC.

The V call is TRBV5-1, the J call TRBJ2-1; D may correspond to TRBD1 or TRBD2 (5 bases each). Trimming left V 2 bases short and J 8 bases short, with 20 bases between. The CDR3 loop spans 16 amino acids. The V gene's germline CDR1 is SGHRS and CDR2 YFSETQ. In DNA form, the CDR3 reads TGCGCCAGCAGCTTCTCTAGGGACCAGCCGGGCCATGAGCAGTTCTTC. Protein: CASSFSRDQPGHEQFF.

The V and J genes are TRBV5-1 and TRBJ2-7, with D possibly being TRBD1 (5 bases). V was clipped by 1 base and J by 5 bases, with 13 bases between them. Germline CDR1 and CDR2: SGHRS and YFSETQ. The CDR3 is 14 amino acids. The CDR3 loop is CASSLIAGSDEQYF. CDR3 nucleotides: TGCGCCAGCAGCTTGATTGCAGGGTCAGACGAGCAGTACTTC.

The V call is TRBV6-6, the J call TRBJ1-1; TRBD1 matches 7 bases. Germline lookup yields CDR1 MNHNY and CDR2 SVGAGI (reference sequence). The V gene end was trimmed by 6 bases and the J gene end by 1 base; junction bases not matched to a gene: 2. CDR3 length equals 13 residues. In DNA, the CDR3 is TGTGCCAGCAGGGCAGGGGGGAACACTGAAGCTTTCTTT. It yields the protein CASRAGGNTEAFF.

The chain uses TRBV5-5 and TRBJ1-2; tentatively, D is TRBD1 (6 bases). Trimming took off 1 base at V and 5 bases at J, with 18 bases between the two ends. The CDR3 contains 16 residues. Germline V lookup: CDR1 SGHKS, CDR2 YYEKEE (reference sequence). The CDR3 nucleotides are TGTGCCAGCAGCTTGTTACTGGGGGCTTGGTGGTATGGCTACACCTTC. Protein: CASSLLLGAWWYGYTF.

The V gene is TRBV5-1, the J gene TRBJ1-2; TRBD1 matches 12 bases. Trimming at V came to 2 bases and at J to 5 bases, leaving 7 bases not matched to a gene. Per the germline V gene, CDR1 is SGHRS and CDR2 is YFSETQ. This CDR3 is built from 16 residues. The CDR3 here is CASSFGTGGPLYGYTF. The CDR3 bases are TGCGCCAGCAGCTTTGGGACAGGGGGCCCTCTGTATGGCTACACCTTC.

The chain is built from TRBV4-1 and TRBJ2-1; 7 positions match TRBD2. Germline V lookup: CDR1 MGHRA, CDR2 YSYEKL. The CDR3 is 16 residues long. Trimming took 1 base from V and 2 from J; bases not matched to a gene: 5. CDR3 residues: CASSQAALAPYNEQFF. CDR3 nucleotides: TGCGCCAGCAGCCAAGCGGCACTAGCGCCCTACAATGAGCAGTTCTTC.

V is TRBV28 and J is TRBJ1-2, with 10 bases that match TRBD1. Germline CDR1 MDHEN, CDR2 SYDVKM. The CDR3 covers 14 residues. The ends lost 5 bases at V and 5 bases at J; junction bases unmatched: 5. In nucleotides, the CDR3 is TGTGCCAGCAGTCCCCCGGGACAGGGGTATGGCTACACCTTC. Translated, it gives CASSPPGQGYGYTF.

This clone turned up a few times. This chain links TRBV4-1 with TRBJ2-7; maybe TRBD1 (6 bases). CDR1 is MGHRA and CDR2 is YSYEKL in the germline V gene. This CDR3 has 14 residues. With 4 bases removed from V and 5 bases from J, the gap between germline ends came to 15 bases. DNA of the CDR3: TGCGCCAGCAGCCCTTCACTACAGGGCAACGAGCAGTACTTC. This gives the protein CASSPSLQGNEQYF.